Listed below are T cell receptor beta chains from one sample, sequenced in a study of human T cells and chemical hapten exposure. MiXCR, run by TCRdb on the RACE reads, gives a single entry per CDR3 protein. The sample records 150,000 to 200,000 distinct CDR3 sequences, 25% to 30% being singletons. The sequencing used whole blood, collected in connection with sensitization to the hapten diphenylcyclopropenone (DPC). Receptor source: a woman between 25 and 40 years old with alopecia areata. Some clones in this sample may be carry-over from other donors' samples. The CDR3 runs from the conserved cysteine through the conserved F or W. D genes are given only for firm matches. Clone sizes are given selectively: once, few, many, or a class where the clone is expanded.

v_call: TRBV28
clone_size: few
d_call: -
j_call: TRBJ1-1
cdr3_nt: TGTGCCAGCAGTTTTTCCCTGAACACTGAAGCTTTCTTT
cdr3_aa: CASSFSLNTEAFF

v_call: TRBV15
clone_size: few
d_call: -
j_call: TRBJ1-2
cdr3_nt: TGTGCCACCAGCAGGGACGGGAACTATGGCTACACCTTC
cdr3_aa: CATSRDGNYGYTF

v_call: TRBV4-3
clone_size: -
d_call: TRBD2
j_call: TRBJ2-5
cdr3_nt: TGCGCCAGCAGCCCCGGGACTAGCGGGGGGCGAGAGACCCAGTACTTC
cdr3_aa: CASSPGTSGGRETQYF

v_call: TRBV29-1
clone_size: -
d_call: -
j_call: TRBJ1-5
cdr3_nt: TGCAGCGTTGCCTGGGCGGTAAATCAGCCCCAGCATTTT
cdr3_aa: CSVAWAVNQPQHF

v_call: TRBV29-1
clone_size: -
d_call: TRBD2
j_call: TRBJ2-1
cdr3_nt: TGCAGCGTTACCCCCCCGGGACTAGCGGGGAATGAGCAGTTCTTC
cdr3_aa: CSVTPPGLAGNEQFF

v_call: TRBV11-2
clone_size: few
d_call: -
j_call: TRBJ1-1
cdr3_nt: TGTGCCAGCAGCTTAGTAATAGGGAACACTGAAGCTTTCTTT
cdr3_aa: CASSLVIGNTEAFF

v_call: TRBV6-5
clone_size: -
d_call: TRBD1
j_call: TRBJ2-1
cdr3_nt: TGTGCCAGCAGACGCCGAAGACAGGGGGGGGAGCAGTTCTTC
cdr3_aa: CASRRRRQGGEQFF

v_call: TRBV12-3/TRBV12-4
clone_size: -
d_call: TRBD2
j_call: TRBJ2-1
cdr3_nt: TGTGCCAGCAGTCTTACTAGCGGGGGAAACAATGAGCAGTTCTTC
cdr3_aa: CASSLTSGGNNEQFF

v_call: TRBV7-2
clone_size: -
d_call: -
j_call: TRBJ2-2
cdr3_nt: TGTGCCAGCAGCCCTCAGTCTGGGGGCGACACCGGGGAGCTGTTTTTT
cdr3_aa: CASSPQSGGDTGELFF

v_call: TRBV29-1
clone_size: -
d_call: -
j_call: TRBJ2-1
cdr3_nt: TGCAGCGTTGAATCGGCGAATGAGCAGTTCTTC
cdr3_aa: CSVESANEQFF

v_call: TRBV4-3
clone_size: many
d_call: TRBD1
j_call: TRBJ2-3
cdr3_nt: TGCGCCAGCAGCAAATCTGGACAGGGGAAAGATACGCAGTATTTT
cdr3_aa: CASSKSGQGKDTQYF

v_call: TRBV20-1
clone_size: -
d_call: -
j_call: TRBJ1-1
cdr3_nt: TGCAGTGCTCCTTCATTCACTGAAGCTTTCTTT
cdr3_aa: CSAPSFTEAFF

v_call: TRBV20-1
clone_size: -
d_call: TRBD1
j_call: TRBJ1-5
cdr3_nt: TGCAGTGCTGGGACCACAGGGGGCTCGGGGCCCCAGCATTTT
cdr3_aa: CSAGTTGGSGPQHF

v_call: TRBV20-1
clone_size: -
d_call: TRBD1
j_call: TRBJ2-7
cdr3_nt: TGCAGTGCTAGAGGTTCCGGGACAGGACTTTCCTACGAGCAGTACTTC
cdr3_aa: CSARGSGTGLSYEQYF

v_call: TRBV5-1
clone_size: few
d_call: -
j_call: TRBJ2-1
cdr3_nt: TGCGCCAGCAGCTTGGTCCCCTCCGAACGGAATGAGCAGTTCTTC
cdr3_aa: CASSLVPSERNEQFF

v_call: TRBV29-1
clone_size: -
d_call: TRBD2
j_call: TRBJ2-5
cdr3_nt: TGCAGCGTGGGCCCGGGGGGTTCCCAGACCCAGTACTTC
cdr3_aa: CSVGPGGSQTQYF

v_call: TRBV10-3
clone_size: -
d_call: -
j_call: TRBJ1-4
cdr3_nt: TGTGCCATCAGTGAAGGCCCGGGTGAAAAACTGTTTTTT
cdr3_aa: CAISEGPGEKLFF

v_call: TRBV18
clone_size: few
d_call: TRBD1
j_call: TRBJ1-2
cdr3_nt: TGTGCCAGCTCACCCATGACAGGGACCTATGGCTACACCTTC
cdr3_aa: CASSPMTGTYGYTF

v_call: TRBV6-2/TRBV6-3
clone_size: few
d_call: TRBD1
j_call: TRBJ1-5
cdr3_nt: TGTGCCAGCAGTTACGTCGGACAGGGATACCCTGATCGCAATCAGCCCCAGCATTTT
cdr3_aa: CASSYVGQGYPDRNQPQHF

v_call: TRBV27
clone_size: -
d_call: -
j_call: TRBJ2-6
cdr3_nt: TGTGCCAGCAGTTTACAGGGCCTTGGGGCCAACGTCCTGACTTTC
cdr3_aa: CASSLQGLGANVLTF

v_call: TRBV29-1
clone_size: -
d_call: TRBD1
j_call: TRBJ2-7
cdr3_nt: TGCAGCGCCATAATACCGGACAGGTCTGACTACGAGCAGTACTTC
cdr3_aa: CSAIIPDRSDYEQYF

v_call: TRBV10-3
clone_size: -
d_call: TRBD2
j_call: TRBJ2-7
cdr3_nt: TGTGCCATCAGTGCCGACCTAGCGGTTAAATACGAGCAGTACTTC
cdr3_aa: CAISADLAVKYEQYF

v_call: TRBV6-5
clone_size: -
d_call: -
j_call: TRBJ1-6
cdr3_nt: TGTGCCAGCAGTTATCTACGACAGGCGGGTTCACCCCTCCACTTT
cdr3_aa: CASSYLRQAGSPLHF

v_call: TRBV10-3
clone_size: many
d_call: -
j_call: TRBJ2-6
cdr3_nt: TGTGCCATCAGTGAGGCCCCGGGAGCAGCTAACTCTGGGGCCAACGTCCTGACTTTC
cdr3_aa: CAISEAPGAANSGANVLTF

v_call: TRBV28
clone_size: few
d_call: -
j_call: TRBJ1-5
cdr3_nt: TGTGCCAGCAGTTTAGCGGCAGTCAATCAGCCCCAGCATTTT
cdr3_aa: CASSLAAVNQPQHF

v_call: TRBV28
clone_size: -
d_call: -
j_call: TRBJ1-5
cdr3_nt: TGTGCCAGCAGCGAGAGGGTCCGGAGCGCTCAGCCCCAGCATTTT
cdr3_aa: CASSERVRSAQPQHF

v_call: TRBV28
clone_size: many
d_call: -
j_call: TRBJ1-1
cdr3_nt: TGTGCCAGCAGTTTTGGGCCCCTGGGGGGGACCTTGAACACTGAAGCTTTCTTT
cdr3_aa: CASSFGPLGGTLNTEAFF

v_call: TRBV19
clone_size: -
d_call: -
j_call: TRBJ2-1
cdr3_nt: TGTGCCAGTAGTAGCCTAGGGGGAGGTGAGCAGTTCTTC
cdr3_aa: CASSSLGGGEQFF

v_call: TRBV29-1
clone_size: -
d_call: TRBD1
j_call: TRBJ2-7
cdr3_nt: TGCAGCGTTGTTCAGGGGGCGGGCTACGAGCAGTACTTC
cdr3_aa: CSVVQGAGYEQYF